This T cell receptor beta chain is from a study of T cell changes during pregnancy in multiple sclerosis. TCRdb keeps only in-frame clones here, not all; method: immunoSEQ multiplex PCR. In the table there are under 45,000 clones, nearly 90% of which are singletons. The CDR3 covers 15 residues. Per germline, CDR1 LGHNA and CDR2 YSLEER. V shed 2 bases and J shed 0 bases, with 11 bases lying between them. The chain joins TRBV4-3 to TRBJ2-7; D is possibly TRBD2 (5 bases). The material sequenced was CD8+ T cells from peripheral blood mononuclear cells, taken in the first trimester of pregnancy. This TCR derives from a female donor with multiple sclerosis, enrolled in a pregnancy study. In DNA form, the CDR3 reads TGCGCCAGCAGCCAAAGCCTCGGACTCTCCTACGAGCAGTACTTC. This gives the protein CASSQSLGLSYEQYF.